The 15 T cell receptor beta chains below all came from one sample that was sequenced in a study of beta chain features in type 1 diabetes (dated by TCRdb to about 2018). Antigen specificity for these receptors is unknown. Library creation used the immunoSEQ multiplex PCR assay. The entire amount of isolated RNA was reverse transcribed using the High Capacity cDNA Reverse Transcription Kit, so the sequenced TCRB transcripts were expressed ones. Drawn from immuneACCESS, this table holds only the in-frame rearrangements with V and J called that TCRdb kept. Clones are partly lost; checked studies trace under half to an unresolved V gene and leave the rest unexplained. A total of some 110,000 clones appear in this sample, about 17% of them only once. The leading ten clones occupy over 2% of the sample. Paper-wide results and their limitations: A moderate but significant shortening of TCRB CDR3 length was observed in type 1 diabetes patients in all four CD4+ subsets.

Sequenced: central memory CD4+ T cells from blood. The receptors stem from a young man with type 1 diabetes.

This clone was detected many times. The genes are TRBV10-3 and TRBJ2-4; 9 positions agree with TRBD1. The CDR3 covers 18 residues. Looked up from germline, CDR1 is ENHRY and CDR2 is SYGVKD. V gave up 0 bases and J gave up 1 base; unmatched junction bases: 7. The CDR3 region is CAISESTGTGLAKNIQYF. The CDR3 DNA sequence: TGTGCCATCAGTGAGTCGACCGGGACAGGGCTCGCCAAAAACATTCAGTACTTC.

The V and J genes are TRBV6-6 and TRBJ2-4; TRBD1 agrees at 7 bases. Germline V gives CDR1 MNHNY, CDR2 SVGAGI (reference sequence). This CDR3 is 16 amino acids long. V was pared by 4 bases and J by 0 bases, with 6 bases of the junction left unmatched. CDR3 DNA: TGTGCCAGCAGTTTCCGGGACAGTATAGCCAAAAACATTCAGTACTTC. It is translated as CASSFRDSIAKNIQYF.

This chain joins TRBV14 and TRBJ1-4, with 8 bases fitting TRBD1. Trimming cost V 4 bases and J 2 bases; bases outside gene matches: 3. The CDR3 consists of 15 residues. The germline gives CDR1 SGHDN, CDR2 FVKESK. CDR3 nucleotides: TGTGCCAGCAGCCGAAACAGGGGGACTAATGAAAAACTGTTTTTT. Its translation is CASSRNRGTNEKLFF.

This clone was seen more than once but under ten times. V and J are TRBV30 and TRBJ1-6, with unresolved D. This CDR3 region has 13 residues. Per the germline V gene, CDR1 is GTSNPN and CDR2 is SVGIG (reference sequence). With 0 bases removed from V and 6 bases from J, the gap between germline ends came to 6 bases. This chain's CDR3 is CAWSVDLNSPLHF. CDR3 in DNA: TGTGCCTGGAGTGTAGACCTTAATTCACCCCTCCACTTT.

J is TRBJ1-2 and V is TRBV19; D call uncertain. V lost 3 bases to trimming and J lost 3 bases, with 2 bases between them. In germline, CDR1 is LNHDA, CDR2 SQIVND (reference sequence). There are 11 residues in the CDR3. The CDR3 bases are TGTGCCAGTAGTATTGACTATGGCTACACCTTC. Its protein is CASSIDYGYTF.

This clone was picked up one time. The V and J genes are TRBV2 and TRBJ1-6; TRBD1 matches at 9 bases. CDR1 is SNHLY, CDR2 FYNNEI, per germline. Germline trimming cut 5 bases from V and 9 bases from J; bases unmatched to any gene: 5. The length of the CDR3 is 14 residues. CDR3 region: CASSRDRASSPLHF. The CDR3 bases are TGTGCCAGCAGTCGGGACAGGGCAAGTTCACCCCTCCACTTT.

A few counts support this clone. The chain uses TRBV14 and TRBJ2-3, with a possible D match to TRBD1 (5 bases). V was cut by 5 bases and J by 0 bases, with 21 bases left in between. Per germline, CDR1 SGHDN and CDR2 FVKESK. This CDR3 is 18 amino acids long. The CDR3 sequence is CASSSPWGRDGSTDTQYF. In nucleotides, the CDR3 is TGTGCCAGCAGCTCTCCGTGGGGCCGCGACGGGAGCACAGATACGCAGTATTTT.

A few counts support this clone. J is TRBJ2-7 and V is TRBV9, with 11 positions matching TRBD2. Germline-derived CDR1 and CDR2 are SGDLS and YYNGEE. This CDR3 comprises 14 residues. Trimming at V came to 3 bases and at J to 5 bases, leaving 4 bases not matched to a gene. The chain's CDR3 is CASSATSGGNEQYF. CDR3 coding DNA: TGTGCCAGCAGCGCCACTAGCGGGGGCAACGAGCAGTACTTC.

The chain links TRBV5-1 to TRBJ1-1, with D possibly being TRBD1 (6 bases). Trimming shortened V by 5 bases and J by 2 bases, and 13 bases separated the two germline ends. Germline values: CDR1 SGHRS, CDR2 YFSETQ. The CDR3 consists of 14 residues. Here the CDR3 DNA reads TGCGCCAGCAGGCCGCCGGGGGCCAACACTGAAGCTTTCTTT. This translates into CASRPPGANTEAFF.

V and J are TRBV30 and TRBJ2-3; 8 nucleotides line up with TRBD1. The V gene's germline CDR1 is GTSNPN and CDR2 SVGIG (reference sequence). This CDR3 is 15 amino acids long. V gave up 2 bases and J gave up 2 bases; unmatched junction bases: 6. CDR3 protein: CAWSPKQGDTDTQYF. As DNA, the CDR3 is TGTGCCTGGAGTCCCAAACAGGGGGACACAGATACGCAGTATTTT.

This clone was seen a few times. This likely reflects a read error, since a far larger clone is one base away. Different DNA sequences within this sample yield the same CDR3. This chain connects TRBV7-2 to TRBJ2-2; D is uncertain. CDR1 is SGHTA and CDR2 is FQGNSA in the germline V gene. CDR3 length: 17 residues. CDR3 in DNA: TGTGCAAGCAGATACGCGTCGTCATTGGCGGACACCGGGGAGCTGTTTTTT. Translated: CASRYASSLADTGELFF.

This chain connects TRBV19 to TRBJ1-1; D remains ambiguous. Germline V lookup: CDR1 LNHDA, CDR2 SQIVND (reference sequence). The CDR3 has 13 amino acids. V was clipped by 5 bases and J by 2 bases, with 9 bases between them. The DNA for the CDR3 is TGTGCCAGTAGTGCGGGCCCTAACACTGAAGCTTTCTTT. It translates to CASSAGPNTEAFF.

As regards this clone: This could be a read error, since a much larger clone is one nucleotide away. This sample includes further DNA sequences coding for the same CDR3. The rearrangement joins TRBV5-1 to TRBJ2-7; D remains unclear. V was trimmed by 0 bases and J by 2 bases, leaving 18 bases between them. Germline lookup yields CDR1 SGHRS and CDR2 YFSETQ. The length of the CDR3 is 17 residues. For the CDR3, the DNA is TGCGCCAGCAGCTTGGCCGGGCTTTACACCCGGCCCTACGAGCAGTACTTC. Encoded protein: CASSLAGLYTRPYEQYF.

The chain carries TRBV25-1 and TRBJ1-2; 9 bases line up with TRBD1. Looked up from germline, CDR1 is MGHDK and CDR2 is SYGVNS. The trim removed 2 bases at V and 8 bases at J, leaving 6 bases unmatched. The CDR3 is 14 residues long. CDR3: CASSETGGAGGYTF. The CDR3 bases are TGTGCCAGCAGTGAAACAGGGGGCGCGGGAGGCTACACCTTC.

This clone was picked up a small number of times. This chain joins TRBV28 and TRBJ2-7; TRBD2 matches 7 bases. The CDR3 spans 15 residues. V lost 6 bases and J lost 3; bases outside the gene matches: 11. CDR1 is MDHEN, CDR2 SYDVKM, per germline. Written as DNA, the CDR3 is TGTGCCAGCAGCGAGGTAGGGGAGGGAGGCTACGAGCAGTACTTC. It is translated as CASSEVGEGGYEQYF.